What follows describes a single T cell receptor beta chain. Trimming shortened V by 2 bases and J by 7 bases, and 15 bases separated the two germline ends. The length of the CDR3 is 16 residues. Germline CDR1 SEHNR, CDR2 FQNEAQ (reference sequence). Original processing methods: Reference gene primer amplification in the assay estimated nucleated cell counts. Generated by immunoSEQ multiplex PCR, the TCRdb table keeps only in-frame clones and is missing some. V and J calls and clone size are copied from that table; D and trimming were computed from the DNA. The sample lists tens of thousands of clones, roughly 91% occurring once. The sample comes from a study of blood T cell repertoires in COVID-19. Study at large: Samples representing acute and convalescent COVID-19 were sourced from the United States, Italy and Spain. Sample material is recorded as cDNA or gDNA derived from T cells, B-cell-depleted T cells, or PBMCs.

The gene calls are TRBV7-9 and TRBJ1-6; no firm D call. Sequences were obtained from peripheral blood. This TCR was sampled from a woman over 75 with active or convalescent COVID-19. CDR3 DNA: TGTGCCAGCAGCTTACTGCCCGGGAGGACCAATTCACCCCTCCACTTT. It translates to CASSLLPGRTNSPLHF. Full variable domain (outside the CDR3, taken from reference TRBV7-9 and TRBJ1-6): DTGVSQNPRHKITKRGQNVTFRCDPISEHNRLYWYRQTLGQGPEFLTYFQNEAQLEKSRLLSDRFSAERPKGSFSTLEIQRTEQGDSAMYLCASSLLPGRTNSPLHFGNGTRLTVT.